A single sample gave rise to the 6 T cell receptor beta chains below, sequenced in a study of blood T cell repertoires in COVID-19. The protocol was immunoSEQ multiplex PCR, while the TCRdb copy is restricted to in-frame clones and leaves out a portion. The profile shows 200,000 to 300,000 clones, 88% of them singletons. Sequencing used peripheral blood. The receptors shown here come from a human donor in a cohort sampled during active COVID-19.

V usage is TRBV30 and J usage is TRBJ1-2; TRBD1 is a possible D gene (6 bases). The germline V and J ends were trimmed by 2 bases and 10 bases, with 20 bases remaining between them. The CDR3 is 14 residues long. Germline CDR1 is GTSNPN and CDR2 is SVGIG (reference sequence). Here the CDR3 reads CAWSQGQSLGNYTF. Written as DNA, the CDR3 is TGTGCCTGGAGTCAAGGACAGAGCCTCGGCAACTACACCTTC. Together with reference TRBV30 and TRBJ1-2, the CDR3 gives the full variable domain: SQTIHQWPATLVQPVGSPLSLECTVEGTSNPNLYWYRQAAGRGLQLLFYSVGIGQISSEVPQNLSASRPQDRQFILSSKKLLLSDSGFYLCAWSQGQSLGNYTFGSGTRLTVV.

The V and J genes are TRBV6-4 and TRBJ2-7, with 7 positions matching TRBD1. Germline values: CDR1 MRHNA, CDR2 SNTAGT. The CDR3 has 15 amino acids. The V gene end was trimmed by 4 bases and the J gene end by 4 bases; junction bases not matched to a gene: 10. CDR3 protein: CASSVGMGQRYEQYF. In DNA form, the CDR3 reads TGTGCCAGCAGTGTCGGAATGGGACAGCGTTACGAGCAGTACTTC.

Here the CDR3 DNA reads TGTGCCAGCAGTCCCTACTCTCTGGCTAGCGGGAGTTCCTACAATGAGCAGTTCTTC. Protein product: CASSPYSLASGSSYNEQFF. The chain couples TRBV28 to TRBJ2-1; 10 nucleotides match TRBD2. The CDR3 has 19 amino acids. Germline V lookup: CDR1 MDHEN, CDR2 SYDVKM. Losses at the gene ends were 5 bases for V and 1 base for J; bases not matched to a gene: 14.

The chain recombines TRBV10-3 with TRBJ2-7; TRBD1 matches 9 bases. This CDR3 contains 16 residues. J gave up 7 bases and V 4 bases, and 14 bases lay outside the gene matches. Germline CDR1 reads ENHRY; CDR2 reads SYGVKD. The CDR3 region has the DNA TGTGCCATCAGTGCTTCATTGGGACAGGGCATTTGGGAGCAGTACTTC. It translates to CAISASLGQGIWEQYF.

J is TRBJ1-1 and V is TRBV11-2; 11 bases match TRBD1. This CDR3 comprises 18 residues. Germline loops: CDR1 SGHAT, CDR2 FQNNGV. The J segment lost 4 bases and the V segment lost 1 base, leaving 11 bases of the junction unmatched. CDR3 protein: CASSLAGQGAFLGTEAFF. The CDR3 DNA follows: TGTGCCAGCAGCTTAGCCGGACAGGGGGCCTTTCTGGGCACTGAAGCTTTCTTT.

V is TRBV7-9 and J is TRBJ2-7; 8 bases map to TRBD1. Losses at the gene ends were 1 base for V and 4 bases for J; bases not matched to a gene: 3. The length of the CDR3 is 14 residues. The germline gives CDR1 SEHNR, CDR2 FQNEAQ (reference sequence). The CDR3 region is CASSLGQGAYEQYF. The CDR3 bases are TGTGCCAGCAGCTTAGGGCAGGGGGCGTACGAGCAGTACTTC.